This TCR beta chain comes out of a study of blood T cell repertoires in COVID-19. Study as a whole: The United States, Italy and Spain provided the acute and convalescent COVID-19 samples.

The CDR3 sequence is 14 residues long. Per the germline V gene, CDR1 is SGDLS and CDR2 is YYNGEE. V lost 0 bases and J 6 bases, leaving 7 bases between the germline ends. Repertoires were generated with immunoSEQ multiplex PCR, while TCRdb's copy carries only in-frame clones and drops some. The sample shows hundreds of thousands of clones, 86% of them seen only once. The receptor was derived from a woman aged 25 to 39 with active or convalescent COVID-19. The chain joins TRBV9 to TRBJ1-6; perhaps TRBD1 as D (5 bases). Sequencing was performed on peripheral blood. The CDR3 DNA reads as TGTGCCAGCAGCGTAGGGCAGGGTAATTCACCCCTCCACTTT. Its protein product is CASSVGQGNSPLHF.